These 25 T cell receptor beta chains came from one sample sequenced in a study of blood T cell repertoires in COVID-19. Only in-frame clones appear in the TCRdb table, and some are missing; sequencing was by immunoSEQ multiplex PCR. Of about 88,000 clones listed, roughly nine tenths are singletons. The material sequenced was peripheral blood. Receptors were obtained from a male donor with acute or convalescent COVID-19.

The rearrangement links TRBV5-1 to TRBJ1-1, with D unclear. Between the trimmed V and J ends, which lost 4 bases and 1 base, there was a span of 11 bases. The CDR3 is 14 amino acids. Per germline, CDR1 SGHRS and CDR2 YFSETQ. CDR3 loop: CASSQLGGNTEAFF. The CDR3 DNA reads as TGCGCCAGCAGCCAGCTGGGAGGGAACACTGAAGCTTTCTTT.

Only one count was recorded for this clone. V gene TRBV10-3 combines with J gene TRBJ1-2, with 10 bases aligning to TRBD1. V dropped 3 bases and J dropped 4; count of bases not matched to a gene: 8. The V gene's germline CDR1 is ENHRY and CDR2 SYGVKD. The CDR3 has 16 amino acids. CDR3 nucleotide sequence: TGTGCCATCAGTGACAACAAAGACAGGGGGCTCTATGGCTACACCTTC. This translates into CAISDNKDRGLYGYTF.

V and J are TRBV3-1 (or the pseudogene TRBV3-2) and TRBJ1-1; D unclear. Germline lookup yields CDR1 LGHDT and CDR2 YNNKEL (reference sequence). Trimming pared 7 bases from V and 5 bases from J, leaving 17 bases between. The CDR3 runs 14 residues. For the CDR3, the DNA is TGTGCCAGCACCTCATTAACAGCAACGACTGAAGCTTTCTTT. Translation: CASTSLTATTEAFF.

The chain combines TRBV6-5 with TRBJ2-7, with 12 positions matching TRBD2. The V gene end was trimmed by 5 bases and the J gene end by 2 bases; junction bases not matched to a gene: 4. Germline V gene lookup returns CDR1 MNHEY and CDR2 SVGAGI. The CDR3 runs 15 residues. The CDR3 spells CASSLGTSGPYEQYF. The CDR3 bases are TGTGCCAGCAGTCTTGGGACTAGCGGGCCCTACGAGCAGTACTTC.

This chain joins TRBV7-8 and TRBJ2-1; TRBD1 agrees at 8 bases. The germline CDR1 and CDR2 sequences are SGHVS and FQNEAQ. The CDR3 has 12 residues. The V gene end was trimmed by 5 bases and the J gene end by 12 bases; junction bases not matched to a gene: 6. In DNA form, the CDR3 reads TGTGCCAGCAGCCTGGACAGGGCAGGGCAGTTCTTC. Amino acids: CASSLDRAGQFF.

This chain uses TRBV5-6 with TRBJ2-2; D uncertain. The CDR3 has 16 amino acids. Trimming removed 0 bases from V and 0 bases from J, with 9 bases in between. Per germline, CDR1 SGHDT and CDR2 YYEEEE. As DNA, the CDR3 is TGTGCCAGCAGCTTGGGAATAGTGGCGAACACCGGGGAGCTGTTTTTT. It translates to CASSLGIVANTGELFF.

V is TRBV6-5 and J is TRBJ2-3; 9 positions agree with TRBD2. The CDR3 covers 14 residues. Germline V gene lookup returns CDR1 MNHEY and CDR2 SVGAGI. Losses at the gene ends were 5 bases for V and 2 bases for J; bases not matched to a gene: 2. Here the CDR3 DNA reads TGTGCCAGCAGTCCGGGACTAGCCACAGATACGCAGTATTTT. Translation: CASSPGLATDTQYF.

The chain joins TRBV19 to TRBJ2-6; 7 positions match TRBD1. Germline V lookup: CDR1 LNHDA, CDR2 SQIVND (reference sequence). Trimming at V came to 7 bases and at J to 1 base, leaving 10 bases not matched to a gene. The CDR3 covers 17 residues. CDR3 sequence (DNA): TGTGCCAGTACCCCCCGGGACAGAACTTCTGGGGCCAACGTCCTGACTTTC. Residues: CASTPRDRTSGANVLTF.

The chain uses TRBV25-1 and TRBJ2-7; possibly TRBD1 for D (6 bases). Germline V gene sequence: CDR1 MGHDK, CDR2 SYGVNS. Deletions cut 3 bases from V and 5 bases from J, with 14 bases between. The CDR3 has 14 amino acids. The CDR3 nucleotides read TGTGCCAGCAGTGAGGCAGGGGCCAAAGACGAGCAGTACTTC. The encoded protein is CASSEAGAKDEQYF.

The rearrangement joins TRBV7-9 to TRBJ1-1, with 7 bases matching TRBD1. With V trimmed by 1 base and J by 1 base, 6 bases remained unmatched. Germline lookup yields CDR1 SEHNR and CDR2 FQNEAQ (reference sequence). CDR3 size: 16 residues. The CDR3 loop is CASSLEGGTANTEAFF. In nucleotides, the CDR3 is TGTGCCAGCAGCTTAGAAGGAGGGACAGCGAACACTGAAGCTTTCTTT.

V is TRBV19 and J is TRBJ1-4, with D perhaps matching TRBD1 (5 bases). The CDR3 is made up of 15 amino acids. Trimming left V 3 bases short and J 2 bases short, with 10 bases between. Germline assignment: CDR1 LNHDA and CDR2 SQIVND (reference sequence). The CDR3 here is CASSIGGATNEKLFF. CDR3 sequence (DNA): TGTGCCAGTAGTATCGGAGGGGCCACTAATGAAAAACTGTTTTTT.

The CDR3 DNA reads TGTGCCAGCAGCTTAGTACGGGGTGCCACCGGGGAGCTGTTTTTT. Its protein is CASSLVRGATGELFF. The chain recombines TRBV7-2 with TRBJ2-2; perhaps TRBD2 as D (5 bases). In germline, CDR1 is SGHTA, CDR2 FQGNSA. The CDR3 runs 15 residues. The germline V and J ends were trimmed by 1 base and 4 bases, with 10 bases remaining between them.

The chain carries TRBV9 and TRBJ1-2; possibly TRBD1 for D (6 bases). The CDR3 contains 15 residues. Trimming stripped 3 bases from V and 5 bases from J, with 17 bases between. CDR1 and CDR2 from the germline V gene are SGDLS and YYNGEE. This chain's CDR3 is CASSGGQQGTYGYTF. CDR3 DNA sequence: TGTGCCAGCAGCGGAGGGCAGCAGGGGACATATGGCTACACCTTC.

The CDR3 coding sequence is TGTGCCAGCAGTCCTGATAGCGGGGGGGCCGGAGATACGCAGTATTTT. Amino acid sequence: CASSPDSGGAGDTQYF. This chain connects TRBV5-6 to TRBJ2-3; 11 positions agree with TRBD2. The germline CDR1 and CDR2 sequences are SGHDT and YYEEEE. The CDR3 runs 16 residues. The trim removed 5 bases at V and 5 bases at J, leaving 10 bases unmatched.

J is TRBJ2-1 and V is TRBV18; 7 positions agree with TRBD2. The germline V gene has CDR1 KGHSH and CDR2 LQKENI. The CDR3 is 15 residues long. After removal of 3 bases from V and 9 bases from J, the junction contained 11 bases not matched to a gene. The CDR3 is CASSPGLGFGGEQFF. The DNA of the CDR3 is TGTGCCAGCTCACCTGGACTAGGGTTTGGGGGTGAGCAGTTCTTC.

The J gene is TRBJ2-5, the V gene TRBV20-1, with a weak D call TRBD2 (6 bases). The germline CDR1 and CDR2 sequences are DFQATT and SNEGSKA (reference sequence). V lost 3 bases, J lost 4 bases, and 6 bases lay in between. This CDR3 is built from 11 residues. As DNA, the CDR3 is TGCAGTGCTAGTAGCGGAGAGACCCAGTACTTC. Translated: CSASSGETQYF.

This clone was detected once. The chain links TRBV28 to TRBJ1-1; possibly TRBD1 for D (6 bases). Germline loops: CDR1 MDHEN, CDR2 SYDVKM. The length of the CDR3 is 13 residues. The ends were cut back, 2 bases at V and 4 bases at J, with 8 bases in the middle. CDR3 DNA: TGTGCCAGCAGTTTAATAGGGGGCACTGAAGCTTTCTTT. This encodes CASSLIGGTEAFF.

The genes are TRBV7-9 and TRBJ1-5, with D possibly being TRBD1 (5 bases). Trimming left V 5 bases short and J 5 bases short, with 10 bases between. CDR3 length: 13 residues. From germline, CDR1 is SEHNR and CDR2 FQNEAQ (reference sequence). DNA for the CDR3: TGTGCCAGCAGCCTTGGGGCAGATCAGCCCCAGCATTTT. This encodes CASSLGADQPQHF.

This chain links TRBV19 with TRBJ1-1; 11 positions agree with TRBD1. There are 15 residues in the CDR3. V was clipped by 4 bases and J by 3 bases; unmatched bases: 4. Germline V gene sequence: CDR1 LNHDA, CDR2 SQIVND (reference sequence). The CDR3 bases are TGTGCCAGTAGTACGCCGGGACAGGGGGACACTGAAGCTTTCTTT. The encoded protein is CASSTPGQGDTEAFF.

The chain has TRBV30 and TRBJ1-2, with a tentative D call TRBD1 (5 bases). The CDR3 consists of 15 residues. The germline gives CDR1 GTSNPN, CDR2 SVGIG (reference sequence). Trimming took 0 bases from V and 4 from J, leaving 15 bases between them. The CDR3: CAWSVPEGLFYGYTF. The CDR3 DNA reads TGTGCCTGGAGTGTACCGGAGGGACTCTTCTATGGCTACACCTTC.

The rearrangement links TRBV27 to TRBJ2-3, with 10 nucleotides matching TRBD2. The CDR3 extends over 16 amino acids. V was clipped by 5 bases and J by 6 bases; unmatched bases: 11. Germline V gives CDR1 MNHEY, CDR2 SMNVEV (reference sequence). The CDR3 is CASSRSSGGAGDTQYF. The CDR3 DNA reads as TGTGCCAGCAGTCGATCGAGCGGGGGGGCCGGGGATACGCAGTATTTT.

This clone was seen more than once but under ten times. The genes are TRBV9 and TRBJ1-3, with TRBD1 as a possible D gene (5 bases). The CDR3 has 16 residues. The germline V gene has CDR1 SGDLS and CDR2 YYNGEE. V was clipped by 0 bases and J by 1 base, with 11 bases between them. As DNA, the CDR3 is TGTGCCAGCAGCGTAGGGACACCGAATTCTGGAAACACCATATATTTT. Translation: CASSVGTPNSGNTIYF.

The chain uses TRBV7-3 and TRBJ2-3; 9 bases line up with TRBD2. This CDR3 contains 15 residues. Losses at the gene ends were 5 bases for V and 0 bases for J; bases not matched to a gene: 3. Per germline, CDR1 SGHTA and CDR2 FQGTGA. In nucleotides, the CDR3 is TGTGCCAGCAGCGCGAGCGGGGGGAGCACAGATACGCAGTATTTT. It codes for CASSASGGSTDTQYF. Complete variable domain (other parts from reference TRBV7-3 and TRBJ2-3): GAGVSQTPSNKVTEKGKYVELRCDPISGHTALYWYRQSLGQGPEFLIYFQGTGAADDSGLPNDRFFAVRPEGSVSTLKIQRTERGDSAVYLCASSASGGSTDTQYFGPGTRLTVL.

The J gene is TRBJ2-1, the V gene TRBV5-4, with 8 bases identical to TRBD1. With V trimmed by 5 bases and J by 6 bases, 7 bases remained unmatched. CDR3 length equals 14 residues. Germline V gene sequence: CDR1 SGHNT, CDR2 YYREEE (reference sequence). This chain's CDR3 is CASSLPGTGNEQFF. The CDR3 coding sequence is TGTGCCAGCAGTTTGCCTGGGACAGGCAATGAGCAGTTCTTC.

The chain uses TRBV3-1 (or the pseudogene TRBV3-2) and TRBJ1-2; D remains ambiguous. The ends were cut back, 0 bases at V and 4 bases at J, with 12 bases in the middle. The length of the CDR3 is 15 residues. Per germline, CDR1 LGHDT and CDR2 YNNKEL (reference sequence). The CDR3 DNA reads TGTGCCAGCAGCCAAGACCACTCAACCTCCTATGGCTACACCTTC. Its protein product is CASSQDHSTSYGYTF.